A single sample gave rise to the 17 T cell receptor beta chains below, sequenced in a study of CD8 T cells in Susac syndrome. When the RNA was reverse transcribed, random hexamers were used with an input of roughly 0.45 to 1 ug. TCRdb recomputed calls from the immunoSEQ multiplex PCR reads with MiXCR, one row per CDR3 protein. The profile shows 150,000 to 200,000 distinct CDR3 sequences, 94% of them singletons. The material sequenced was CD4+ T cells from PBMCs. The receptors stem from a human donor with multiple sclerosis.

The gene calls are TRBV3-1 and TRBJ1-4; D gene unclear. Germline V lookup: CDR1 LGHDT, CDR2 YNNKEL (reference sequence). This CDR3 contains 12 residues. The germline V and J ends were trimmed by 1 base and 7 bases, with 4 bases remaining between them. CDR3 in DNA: TGTGCCAGCAGCCAAGCGAGTGAAAAACTGTTTTTT. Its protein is CASSQASEKLFF.

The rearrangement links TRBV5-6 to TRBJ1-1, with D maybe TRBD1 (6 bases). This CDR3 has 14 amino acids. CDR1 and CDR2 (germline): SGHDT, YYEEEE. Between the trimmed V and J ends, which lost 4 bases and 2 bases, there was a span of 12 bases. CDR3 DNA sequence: TGTGCCAGCAGCCCCGGGACACCAAACACTGAAGCTTTCTTT. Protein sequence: CASSPGTPNTEAFF.

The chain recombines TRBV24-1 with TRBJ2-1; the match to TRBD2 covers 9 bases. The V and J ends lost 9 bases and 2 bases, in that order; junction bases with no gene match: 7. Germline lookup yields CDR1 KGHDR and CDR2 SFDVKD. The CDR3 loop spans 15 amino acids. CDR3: CATALAGVTYNEQFF. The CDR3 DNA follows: TGTGCCACCGCATTAGCGGGAGTGACCTACAATGAGCAGTTCTTC.

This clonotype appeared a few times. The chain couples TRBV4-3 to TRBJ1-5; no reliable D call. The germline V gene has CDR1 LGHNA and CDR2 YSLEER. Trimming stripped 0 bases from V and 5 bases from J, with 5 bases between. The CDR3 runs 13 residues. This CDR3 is CASSQDPHQPQHF. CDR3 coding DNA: TGCGCCAGCAGCCAAGATCCTCATCAGCCCCAGCATTTT.

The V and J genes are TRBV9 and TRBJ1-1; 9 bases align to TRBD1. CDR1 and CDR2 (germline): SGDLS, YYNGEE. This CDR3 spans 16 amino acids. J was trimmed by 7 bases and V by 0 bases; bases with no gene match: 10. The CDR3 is CASSVGITGGADEAFF. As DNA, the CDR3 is TGTGCCAGCAGCGTAGGAATAACAGGGGGCGCGGATGAAGCTTTCTTT.

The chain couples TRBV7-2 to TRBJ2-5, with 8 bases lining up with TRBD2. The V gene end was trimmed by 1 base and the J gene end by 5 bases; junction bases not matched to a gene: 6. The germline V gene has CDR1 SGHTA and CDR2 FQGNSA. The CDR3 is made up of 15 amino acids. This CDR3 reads CASSLVTGGPETQYF. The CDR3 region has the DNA TGTGCCAGCAGCTTAGTAACGGGAGGGCCGGAGACCCAGTACTTC.

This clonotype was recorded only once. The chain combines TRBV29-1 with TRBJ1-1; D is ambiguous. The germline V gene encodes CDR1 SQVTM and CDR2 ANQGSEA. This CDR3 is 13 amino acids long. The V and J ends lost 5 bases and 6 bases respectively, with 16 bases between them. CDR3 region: CSVQMPATAEAFF. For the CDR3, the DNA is TGCAGCGTTCAGATGCCAGCCACGGCTGAAGCTTTCTTT.

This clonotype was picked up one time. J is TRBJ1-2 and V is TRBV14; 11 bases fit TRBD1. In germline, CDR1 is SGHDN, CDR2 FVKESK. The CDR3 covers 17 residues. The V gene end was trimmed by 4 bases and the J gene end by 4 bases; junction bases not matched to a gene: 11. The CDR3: CASSRALGQGAPYGYTF. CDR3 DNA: TGTGCCAGCAGCCGCGCCTTAGGACAGGGGGCTCCCTATGGCTACACCTTC.

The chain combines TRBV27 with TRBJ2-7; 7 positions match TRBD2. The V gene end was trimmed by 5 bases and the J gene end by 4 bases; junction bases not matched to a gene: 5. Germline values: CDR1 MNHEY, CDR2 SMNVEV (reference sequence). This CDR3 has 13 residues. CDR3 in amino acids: CASSTREGYEQYF. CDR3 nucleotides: TGTGCCAGCAGTACCAGGGAGGGATACGAGCAGTACTTC.

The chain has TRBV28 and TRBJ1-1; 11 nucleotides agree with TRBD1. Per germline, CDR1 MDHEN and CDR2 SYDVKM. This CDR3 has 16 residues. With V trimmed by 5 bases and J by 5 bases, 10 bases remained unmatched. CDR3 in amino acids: CASSPGTGGGWTEAFF. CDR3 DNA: TGTGCCAGCAGTCCGGGGACAGGGGGAGGGTGGACTGAAGCTTTCTTT.

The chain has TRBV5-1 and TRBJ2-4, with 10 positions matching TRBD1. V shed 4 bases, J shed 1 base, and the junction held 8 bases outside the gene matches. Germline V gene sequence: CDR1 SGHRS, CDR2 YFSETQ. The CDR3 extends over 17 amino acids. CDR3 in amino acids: CASSLRTGGIAKNIQYF. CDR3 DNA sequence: TGCGCCAGCAGCCTACGGACAGGGGGTATTGCCAAAAACATTCAGTACTTC.

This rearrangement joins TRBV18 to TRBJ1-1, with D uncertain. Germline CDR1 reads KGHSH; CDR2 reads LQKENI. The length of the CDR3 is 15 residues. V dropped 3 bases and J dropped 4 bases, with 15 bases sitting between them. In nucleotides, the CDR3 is TGTGCCAGCTCACCTATGGGCACGGGCGGCACTGAAGCTTTCTTT. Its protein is CASSPMGTGGTEAFF.

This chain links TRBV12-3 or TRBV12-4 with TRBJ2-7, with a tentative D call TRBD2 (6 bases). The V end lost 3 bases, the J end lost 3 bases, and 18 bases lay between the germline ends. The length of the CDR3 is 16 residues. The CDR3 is CASSLGQTGAGYEQYF. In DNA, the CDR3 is TGTGCCAGCAGTTTGGGGCAGACGGGAGCTGGCTACGAGCAGTACTTC.

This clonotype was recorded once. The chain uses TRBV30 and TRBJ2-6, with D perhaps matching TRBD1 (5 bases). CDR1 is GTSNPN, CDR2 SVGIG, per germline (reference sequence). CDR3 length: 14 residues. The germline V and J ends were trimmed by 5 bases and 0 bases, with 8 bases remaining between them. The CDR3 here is CAWGQTSGANVLTF. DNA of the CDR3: TGTGCCTGGGGACAAACCTCTGGGGCCAACGTCCTGACTTTC.

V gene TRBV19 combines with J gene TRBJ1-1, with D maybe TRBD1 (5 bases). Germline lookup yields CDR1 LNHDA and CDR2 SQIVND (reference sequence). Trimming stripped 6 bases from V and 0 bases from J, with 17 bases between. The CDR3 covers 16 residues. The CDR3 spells CASSNPNWGMNTEAFF. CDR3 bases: TGTGCCAGTAGCAACCCGAACTGGGGCATGAACACTGAAGCTTTCTTT.

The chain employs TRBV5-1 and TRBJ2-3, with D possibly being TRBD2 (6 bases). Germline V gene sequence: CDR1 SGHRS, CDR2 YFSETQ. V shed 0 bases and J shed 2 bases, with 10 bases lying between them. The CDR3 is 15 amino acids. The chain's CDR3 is CASSLVASDTDTQYF. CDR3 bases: TGCGCCAGCAGCTTGGTTGCTAGCGACACAGATACGCAGTATTTT.

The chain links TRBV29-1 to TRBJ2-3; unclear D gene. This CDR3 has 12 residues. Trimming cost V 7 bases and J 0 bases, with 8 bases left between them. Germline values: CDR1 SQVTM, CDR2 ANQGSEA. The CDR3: CSDRLSTDTQYF. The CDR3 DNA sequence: TGCAGCGATCGTTTAAGCACAGATACGCAGTATTTT.